This TCR beta chain originates from a study of blood T cell repertoires in COVID-19. About the study: From the United States, Italy and Spain came samples of acute and convalescent COVID-19. The analysed material was cDNA or gDNA that came from T cells, B-cell-depleted T cells, or PBMCs.

Original data processing: Amplifying reference gene primers gave estimates of nucleated cell counts. Generated by immunoSEQ multiplex PCR, the TCRdb table keeps only in-frame clones and is missing some. D and trimming come from the DNA, and the V and J calls and clone size come from that table. The sample shows about 84,000 clones, about three quarters of them seen only once. V lost 6 bases and J lost 2; bases outside the gene matches: 11. There are 16 residues in the CDR3. Looked up from germline, CDR1 is SGHDN and CDR2 is FVKESK. The receptor was isolated from a man in his forties or fifties with active or convalescent COVID-19. The rearrangement joins TRBV14 to TRBJ2-7; TRBD1 matches 9 bases. The sample consisted of peripheral blood. CDR3 sequence reads: CASSTLDRGETYEQYF. In DNA, the CDR3 is TGTGCCAGCAGTACCCTTGACAGGGGGGAAACCTACGAGCAGTACTTC.